This T cell receptor (beta chain) was sequenced during a study of T cells in Graves' hyperthyroidism and ophthalmopathy. Study-wide points: Among thyroid clonotypes expanded above 0.001, most also appeared in blood.

There are a few counts of this clonotype. The antigen is undetermined. Exclusion followed for patients with uncontrolled infection, other autoimmune disease, pregnancy or lactation. Thyroid ultrasound, orbital computed tomography, clinical symptoms, and serum thyroxine and TRAb underpinned diagnoses. The investigators amplified TCR beta CDR3 regions from RNA transcripts. First-round RT-PCR with HTBI primers amplified the TCR CDR3 region. TCRdb reanalysed the multiplex PCR reads using MiXCR and keeps one entry per CDR3 protein. The sample contains some 510,000 distinct CDR3 sequences, roughly 50% of which appear only once. The sample was peripheral blood or thyroid tissue (not recorded which). The receptor's source is a young woman with Graves' hyperthyroidism.

CDR3 region: CSVAQGSGELFF. The CDR3 DNA sequence: TGCAGCGTGGCACAGGGGTCCGGGGAGCTGTTTTTT. The chain joins TRBV29-1 to TRBJ2-2; 7 positions agree with TRBD1. V trimming: 6 bases; J trimming: 6 bases; junction bases outside the gene matches: 4. Germline values: CDR1 SQVTM, CDR2 ANQGSEA. The CDR3 covers 12 residues.